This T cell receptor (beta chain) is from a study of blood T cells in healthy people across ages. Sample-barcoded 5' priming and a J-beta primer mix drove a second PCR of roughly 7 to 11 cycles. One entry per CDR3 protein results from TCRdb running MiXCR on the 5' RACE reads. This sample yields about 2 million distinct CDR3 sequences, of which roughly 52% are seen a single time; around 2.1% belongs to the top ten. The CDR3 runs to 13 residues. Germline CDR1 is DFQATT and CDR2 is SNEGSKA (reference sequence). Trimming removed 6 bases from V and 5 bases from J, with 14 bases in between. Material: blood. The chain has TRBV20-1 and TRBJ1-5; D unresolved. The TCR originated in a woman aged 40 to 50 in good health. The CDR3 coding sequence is TGCAGTGCGCGTTCCGCTGGAGATCAGCCCCAGCATTTT. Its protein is CSARSAGDQPQHF.